This T cell receptor (beta chain) was captured in a study of spatial heterogeneity in lung cancer. On the study more broadly: Donation came from 70 or so patients with untreated early-stage non-small cell lung cancer. Study observations and caveats: Ubiquitous expanded tumor TCRs were seen in blood more at resection than at follow-up.

Sample time point: blood at routine non-recurrence follow-up after resection. Unsorted whole RNA of tumor, nontumor lung or frozen PBMC was sequenced. A single record per CDR3 protein comes from TCRdb applying MiXCR to the 5' RACE reads. The repertoire consists of over 70,000 distinct CDR3 sequences, with over 7% occurring once and the leading ten covering 1.5% to 2%. Remarks on this clonotype: Its target is unknown.

Germline V CDR1 and CDR2: SGDLS, YYNGEE. The V and J ends lost 0 bases and 5 bases respectively, with 21 bases between them. The CDR3 has 18 residues. The TCR originated in a female donor with early-stage non-small cell lung cancer. The sample was PBMCs, taken at follow-up. The chain joins TRBV9 to TRBJ1-5, with TRBD1 as a possible D gene (6 bases). DNA of the CDR3: TGTGCCAGCAGCGTAGCCCCAGGGGCGGCCAGGGCCGATCAGCCCCAGCATTTT. It is translated as CASSVAPGAARADQPQHF.